This T cell receptor (beta chain) was sequenced during a study of T cell responses to AZD1222 COVID-19 vaccine. Findings and limits, study-wide: It should be noted that donors were predominantly white British and more often female, and clonal diversity was possibly underestimated. Among AZD1222 vaccinees, only 5 or 6 were seropositive at baseline.

Clones were sequenced by immunoSEQ multiplex PCR, and TCRdb holds only the in-frame ones, with some missing. The table includes 160,000 or so clones, 75% to 90% detected once. Remarks on this clone: Its antigen remains unidentified.

The receptor comes from an adult who received the MenACWY meningococcal vaccine as a control. Sequencing used peripheral blood, obtained 28 days after the second dose of the MenACWY control vaccine.

This CDR3 reads CASSLFRRTSGRGYNEQFF. Written as DNA, the CDR3 is TGTGCCAGTAGTCTGTTCCGAAGGACTAGCGGGAGAGGGTACAATGAGCAGTTCTTC. The chain employs TRBV19 and TRBJ2-1; TRBD2 aligns across 13 bases. Trimming removed 5 bases from V and 4 bases from J; junction bases left unmatched: 14. This CDR3 contains 19 residues. Germline CDR1 LNHDA, CDR2 SQIVND (reference sequence).